Included here is one T cell receptor (beta chain) sequence, with context. The target of this receptor is not known. There are no base qualities to consult, and no much larger clone falls within one base. The library was generated by the immunoSEQ multiplex PCR assay. Concerning the study's data processing: A statistical classification framework was built to diagnose cytomegalovirus status from the catalog of TCR beta chain sequences. The immuneACCESS repertoire file appears here via TCRdb, limited to in-frame rearrangements. These files lack a portion of the clones; in checked studies, under half of the deficit traces to unresolved V genes, and the cause of the others is not known. D and trimming come from the DNA, and the V and J calls and clone size come from that table. The sample table lists about 120,000 clones, roughly 90% of them with a count of one. The top ten constitute just under 6.5% of the sample.

The record originates from a study of cytomegalovirus exposure and HLA in healthy donors (dated by TCRdb to 2016 to 2017). Describing the broader study: A later analysis indicated that the 130 or so validation repertoires were generated on the platform also employed for the roughly 730 repertoires of the first cohort. To predict cytomegalovirus infection status, the study brought together high-throughput TCR immunosequencing, statistical association of individual TCRs with disease status, and machine learning. The study aimed to test whether signatures of past pathogen exposure could be identified by cataloging public T cell receptors. In addition to the first cohort of 650 to 800 subjects, a separate validation cohort of approximately 120 different subjects was used. Study-level results and caveats: A few of the identified cytomegalovirus-associated TCR beta chains were confirmed in vitro to be specific for cytomegalovirus antigens. According to the authors, the approach could potentially be generalized to other disease states and immunological phenotypes. Across donors, most TCR sequences were observed very rarely, whereas some public TCRs were present in many individuals. In a later analysis, TCRs clustered in the first cohort were found to also tend to co-occur in the 100 to 150 validation repertoires, with 90% to 95% of cluster scores above 0. The classifier was reported to diagnose cytomegalovirus status with high specificity and sensitivity in both the original and validation cohorts. All 120 or so repertoires were used to score co-occurrence in the validation cohort in a later analysis, because that analysis had no HLA typing for the cohort. In the study, around 160 TCR beta chains were listed as associated with cytomegalovirus.

V is cut back by 5 bases and J by 5 bases, with 4 bases in the junction unmatched. The CDR3, cysteine through phenylalanine, is 14 amino acids long. This entry keeps only the CDR3 DNA: 42 bases, framed from base 1. The germline V gene yields SGHRS for CDR1 and YFSETQ for CDR2. The donors were included in the validation cohort of 120 subjects, a group kept apart from the roughly 670-subject first cohort. The receptor chain draws on TRBV5-1 and TRBJ1-4; TRBD1 fits 9 bases in the junction. The sequence was obtained from a woman aged 18-29 years in good health and CMV-seropositive. The sequencing input was PBMCs. In nucleotide form, the sequence is TGCGCCAGCAGAATGGGACAGGGAAATGAAAAACTGTTTTTT. The translation is CASRMGQGNEKLFF.